A single sample gave rise to the 20 T cell receptor beta chains below, sequenced in a study of breast tumors, draining lymph nodes, adjacent tissues. MiXCR, applied by TCRdb to the multiplex PCR reads, yields one record per CDR3 protein. The table includes 15,000 to 17,000 distinct CDR3 sequences, approximately 51% detected once. The sample comprised tumor-adjacent breast tissue. Receptors were obtained from a female donor with breast cancer. Some clones in this sample may be carry-over from other donors' samples.

The chain joins TRBV29-1 to TRBJ1-2; 10 bases are shared with TRBD1. The CDR3 totals 14 residues. Germline CDR1 is SQVTM and CDR2 is ANQGSEA. V dropped 5 bases and J dropped 4; count of bases not matched to a gene: 7. CDR3 residues: CSVTWTGGSYGYTF. CDR3 in DNA: TGCAGCGTTACCTGGACAGGGGGTAGCTATGGCTACACCTTC.

The gene calls are TRBV10-2 and TRBJ2-1, with unresolved D. The CDR3 covers 14 residues. In germline, CDR1 is WSHSY, CDR2 SAAADI. Trimming removed 8 bases from V and 0 bases from J, with 11 bases in between. This CDR3 reads CASSPESSYNEQFF. The CDR3 nucleotides are TGCGCCAGCTCACCTGAGAGCTCCTACAATGAGCAGTTCTTC.

The V gene is TRBV24-1, the J gene TRBJ2-3, with TRBD2 matching over 10 bases. Germline CDR1 is KGHDR and CDR2 is SFDVKD. The V and J ends lost 5 bases and 3 bases, in that order; junction bases with no gene match: 1. This CDR3 comprises 14 residues. This CDR3 is CATSGAGGTDTQYF. For the CDR3, the DNA is TGTGCCACCAGTGGAGCGGGAGGGACAGATACGCAGTATTTT.

The chain joins TRBV7-2 to TRBJ2-2; TRBD2 matches at 11 bases. Germline V gene data show CDR1 as SGHTA and CDR2 as FQGNSA. This CDR3 region has 15 residues. V lost 5 bases to trimming and J lost 6 bases; unmatched junction nucleotides: 5. Written as DNA, the CDR3 is TGTGCCAGCAGCAACCCGGGACTAGCGGCCGGGGAGCTGTTTTTT. Its protein product is CASSNPGLAAGELFF.

Many counts were recorded for this clonotype. This chain connects TRBV20-1 to TRBJ1-2; possible D gene TRBD1, 6 bases. The V end lost 3 bases, the J end lost 8 bases, and 13 bases lay between the germline ends. From germline, CDR1 is DFQATT and CDR2 SNEGSKA (reference sequence). CDR3 length: 12 amino acids. The CDR3 DNA reads as TGCAGTGCTAGTCGGGGGCGGGAGGGCTACACCTTC. It codes for CSASRGREGYTF.

This rearrangement joins TRBV7-8 to TRBJ2-5; 7 bases are shared with TRBD1. The V gene's germline CDR1 is SGHVS and CDR2 FQNEAQ. This CDR3 region has 13 residues. V was pared by 8 bases and J by 5 bases, with 8 bases of the junction left unmatched. CDR3 loop: CASSTGVGETQYF. In DNA form, the CDR3 reads TGTGCCAGCTCAACAGGGGTCGGGGAGACCCAGTACTTC.

Ten or more counts support this clonotype. The chain combines TRBV19 with TRBJ2-3; D is uncertain. The germline CDR1 and CDR2 sequences are LNHDA and SQIVND (reference sequence). V lost 6 bases and J 0 bases, leaving 16 bases between the germline ends. CDR3 length equals 16 residues. The DNA for the CDR3 is TGTGCCAGTAGCTCCGTCCAACCCCAGAGCACAGATACGCAGTATTTT. Translated, it gives CASSSVQPQSTDTQYF.

A few counts support this clonotype. The rearrangement uses TRBV5-6 and TRBJ2-7; D is possibly TRBD2 (5 bases). Trimming pared 4 bases from V and 7 bases from J, leaving 18 bases between. This CDR3 has 14 amino acids. Germline V gene sequence: CDR1 SGHDT, CDR2 YYEEEE. In DNA, the CDR3 is TGTGCCAGCAGCGTCTTCTTCGTCCAGCGGGAGCAGTACTTC. Its protein product is CASSVFFVQREQYF.

This clonotype was seen repeatedly, ten times or more. The J gene is TRBJ2-1, the V gene TRBV6-6; no reliable D call. There are 14 residues in the CDR3. The V gene lost 8 bases and the J gene lost 0 bases, with 11 bases spanning the gap. Germline CDR1 reads MNHNY; CDR2 reads SVGAGI (reference sequence). CDR3 bases: TGTGCCAGCCGTCCTGCTAGCTCCTACAATGAGCAGTTCTTC. This codes for CASRPASSYNEQFF.

Comment on this clonotype: The conserved final phenylalanine or tryptophan is absent from the CDR3, which likely points to a read error. The J gene is TRBJ1-5, the V gene TRBV6-5; D perhaps matches TRBD1 (5 bases). Trimming removed 7 bases from V and 3 bases from J, with 10 bases in between. From germline, CDR1 is MNHEY and CDR2 SVGAGI. The CDR3 totals 13 residues. This CDR3 reads CASNGGPNQPQHS. The CDR3 DNA follows: TGTGCCAGCAACGGGGGACCCAATCAGCCCCAGCATTCT.

In its sample, this clonotype was seen a few times. V and J are TRBV18 and TRBJ2-5, with D possibly TRBD2 on 6 matching bases. Germline V gene data show CDR1 as KGHSH and CDR2 as LQKENI. The length of the CDR3 is 13 residues. The ends were cut back, 0 bases at V and 5 bases at J, with 7 bases in the middle. The CDR3 coding sequence is TGTGCCAGCTCACCACCGGCGGGGGAGACCCAGTACTTC. Amino acid sequence: CASSPPAGETQYF.

This rearrangement joins TRBV19 to TRBJ2-7; 7 nucleotides match TRBD2. CDR1 and CDR2 (germline): LNHDA, SQIVND (reference sequence). V lost 9 bases, J lost 9 bases, and 11 bases stayed unmatched. This CDR3 has 12 amino acids. CDR3 region: CASKIAGRVQYF. The CDR3, as DNA: TGTGCCAGCAAGATAGCAGGGAGGGTGCAGTACTTC.

There are many counts of this clonotype. The chain has TRBV11-2 and TRBJ1-2, with TRBD1 identical over 9 bases. Germline CDR1 reads SGHAT; CDR2 reads FQNNGV. V was pared by 4 bases and J by 1 base, with 4 bases of the junction left unmatched. CDR3 length equals 15 residues. CDR3 region: CASSSRTGDNYGYTF. In DNA form, the CDR3 reads TGTGCCAGCAGCTCCCGGACAGGGGATAACTATGGCTACACCTTC.

This clonotype has only a few counts. The chain combines TRBV7-2 with TRBJ2-6, with unresolved D. V lost 6 bases to trimming and J lost 2 bases, with 11 bases between them. This CDR3 spans 15 amino acids. Germline CDR1 reads SGHTA; CDR2 reads FQGNSA. CDR3 region: CASSSVPAGANVLTF. The CDR3, as DNA: TGTGCCAGCAGTTCGGTTCCGGCTGGGGCCAACGTCCTGACTTTC.

The rearrangement links TRBV5-6 to TRBJ1-2, with D tentatively TRBD1 (6 bases). Trimming took off 0 bases at V and 0 bases at J, with 9 bases between the two ends. Looked up from germline, CDR1 is SGHDT and CDR2 is YYEEEE. The CDR3 sequence is 15 residues long. The CDR3 spells CASSLEGGTNYGYTF. The CDR3 bases are TGTGCCAGCAGCTTGGAAGGGGGGACTAACTATGGCTACACCTTC.

On this clonotype itself: At one end the junction does not follow the germline gene, possibly because of a read error. This sequence joins TRBV9 and TRBJ2-2, with 8 bases that match TRBD1. The CDR3 length is 15 residues. The germline V gene encodes CDR1 SGDLS and CDR2 YYNGEE. The CDR3 nucleotides read TGTGCCAGCCGCGAACCAGGGGGCTACGGCGGGGAGCCGTTTTTT. Encoded protein: CASREPGGYGGEPFF.

This clonotype was detected ten times or more. The CDR3 DNA reads as TGTGCCAGTAGGAGGGGAGGTGGCAATCAGCCCCAGCATTTT. Translating gives CASRRGGGNQPQHF. The chain couples TRBV19 to TRBJ1-5, with a possible D match to TRBD1 (5 bases). The ends were cut back, 6 bases at V and 2 bases at J, with 11 bases in the middle. The CDR3 runs 14 residues. Germline CDR1 LNHDA, CDR2 SQIVND (reference sequence).

This clonotype was seen at least ten times. CDR3 bases: TGTGCCAGCGGTAGGGGGCGGGACACTGAAGCTTTCTTT. Translated: CASGRGRDTEAFF. V and J are TRBV7-8 and TRBJ1-1; TRBD1 aligns across 7 bases. Germline values: CDR1 SGHVS, CDR2 FQNEAQ. V trimming: 8 bases; J trimming: 3 bases; junction bases outside the gene matches: 6. The CDR3 length is 13 residues.

This chain joins TRBV9 and TRBJ2-7, with 7 bases aligning to TRBD2. The CDR3 length is 14 residues. V was clipped by 0 bases and J by 3 bases; unmatched bases: 3. CDR1 is SGDLS and CDR2 is YYNGEE in the germline V gene. The CDR3 spells CASSVGASGYEQYF. The CDR3 bases are TGTGCCAGCAGCGTAGGGGCTAGCGGCTACGAGCAGTACTTC.

This clonotype was picked up many times. Given a much more abundant clone one base away, this may be a read error. V is TRBV7-9 and J is TRBJ1-2, with a possible D match to TRBD1 (6 bases). Germline assignment: CDR1 SEHNR and CDR2 FQNEAQ (reference sequence). This CDR3 is 15 amino acids long. The CDR3 DNA is TGTGCCAGCAGCCCCCTGGGGGGGGCCGCGGTGGGCTACCCCTTC. This encodes CASSPLGGAAVGYPF.